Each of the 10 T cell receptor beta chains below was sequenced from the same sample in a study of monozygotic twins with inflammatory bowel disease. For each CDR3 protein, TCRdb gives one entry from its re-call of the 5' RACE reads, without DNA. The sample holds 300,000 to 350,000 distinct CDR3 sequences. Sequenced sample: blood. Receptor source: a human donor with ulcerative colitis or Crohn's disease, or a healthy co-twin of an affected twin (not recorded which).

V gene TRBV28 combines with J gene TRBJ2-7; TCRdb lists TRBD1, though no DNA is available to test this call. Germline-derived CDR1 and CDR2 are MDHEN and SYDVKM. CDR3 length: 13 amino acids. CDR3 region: CASISGGSFEQYF.

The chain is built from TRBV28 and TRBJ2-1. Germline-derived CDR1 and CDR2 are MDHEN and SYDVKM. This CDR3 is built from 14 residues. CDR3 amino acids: CASSPDSSYNEQFF.

CDR3 protein: CASRSGGYNEQFF. This chain connects TRBV28 to TRBJ2-1. CDR3 length equals 13 residues. Germline loops: CDR1 MDHEN, CDR2 SYDVKM.

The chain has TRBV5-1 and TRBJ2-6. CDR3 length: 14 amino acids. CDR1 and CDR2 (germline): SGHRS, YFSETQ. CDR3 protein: CASRLQTGANVLTF.

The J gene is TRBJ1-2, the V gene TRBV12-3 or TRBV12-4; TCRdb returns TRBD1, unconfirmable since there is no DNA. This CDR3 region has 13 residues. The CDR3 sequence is CASSGQGPYGYTF.

CDR3 residues: CASSTGTGGEWSRAFF. The V gene is TRBV5-1, the J gene TRBJ1-1; the D call of TRBD1 rests on TCRdb alone, since no DNA is present to check it. There are 16 residues in the CDR3. The germline V gene has CDR1 SGHRS and CDR2 YFSETQ.

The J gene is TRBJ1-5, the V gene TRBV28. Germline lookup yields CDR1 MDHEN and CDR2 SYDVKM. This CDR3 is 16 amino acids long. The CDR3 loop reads CASRERADLGNQPQHF.

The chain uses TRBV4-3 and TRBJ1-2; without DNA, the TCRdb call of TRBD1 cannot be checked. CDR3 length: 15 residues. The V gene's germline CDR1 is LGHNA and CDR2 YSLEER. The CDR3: CASSQDPLLKGGYTF.

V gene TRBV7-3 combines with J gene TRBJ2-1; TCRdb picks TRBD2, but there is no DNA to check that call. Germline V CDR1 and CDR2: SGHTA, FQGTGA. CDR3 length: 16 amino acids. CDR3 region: CASSFGLAGKVNEQFF.

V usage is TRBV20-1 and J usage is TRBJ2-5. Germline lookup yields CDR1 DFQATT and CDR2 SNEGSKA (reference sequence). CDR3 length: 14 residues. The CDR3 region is CSAREPRNQETQYF.